These T cell receptor beta chains were read from a single sample in a study of blood T cell repertoires in COVID-19. Produced via immunoSEQ multiplex PCR; TCRdb's table is partial and in-frame only. The table has around 300,000 clones, 89% seen once. Sequencing was performed on peripheral blood. These receptors were taken from a man aged 50-59 years with acute or convalescent COVID-19. Each CDR3 is given with its conserved first and last residue.

>TRBV4-1|TRBJ1-4
CASSPQGQGDEKLFF
>TRBV6-2/TRBV6-3|TRBJ2-6
CASSYNRGIVLTF
>TRBV18|TRBJ2-2
CASSEGLAAAGELFF
>TRBV7-8|TRBJ2-7
CASSLGQLSRDRKYF
>TRBV9|TRBJ2-7
CASSYNAREQYF
>TRBV7-2|TRBJ2-3
CASSAARDRVTDTQYF
>TRBV7-2|TRBJ1-5
CASRPAGVQPQHF
>TRBV19|TRBJ1-2
CASSMVGLLYGYTF
>TRBV5-4|TRBJ2-3
CASSRSTDTQYF
>TRBV5-1|TRBJ1-1
CASSLTGDTEAFF
>TRBV19|TRBJ2-3
CASSIYGGVQYF
>TRBV7-6|TRBJ2-5
CASSLGSGGVQETQYF
>TRBV15|TRBJ2-3
CATSRGFSATSTDTQYF
>TRBV18|TRBJ1-1
CASSGYRVGDTEAFF
>TRBV10-1|TRBJ2-3
CASSDWSYGTGDGDTQYF
>TRBV6-5|TRBJ2-7
CAPRPSGASYEQYF
>TRBV5-1|TRBJ1-6
CASSALDRGRFYNSPLHF
>TRBV5-1|TRBJ2-1
CASSLGGHNEQFF
>TRBV3-1/TRBV3-2|TRBJ1-3
CASSQRTGIGRSGNTIYF
>TRBV27|TRBJ2-1
CASSPRGSYYNEQFF